A selection of T cell receptor beta chains follows, all from one sample in a study of spatial heterogeneity in lung cancer. TCRdb called the 5' RACE reads again in MiXCR, with one record for every CDR3 protein. The sample yields around 5,300 distinct CDR3 sequences, around 12% seen once. Sequencing was performed on lung tumor tissue, taken at surgery. The receptors come from a male donor with early-stage non-small cell lung cancer. Each CDR3 is given with its conserved first and last residue. Size values are once, few and many counts, or a class for expanded clones, and some rows have none.

v_call,clone_size,j_call,cdr3_aa
TRBV29-1,few,TRBJ2-3,CSVRGGLEGIPADTQYF
TRBV4-2,.,TRBJ2-4,CASSQRTSGVVAKNIQYF
TRBV7-7,.,TRBJ2-1,CASSLGRKDEQFF
TRBV30,many,TRBJ2-3,CAWSVKSGTDTQYF
TRBV20-1,few,TRBJ2-2,CSARDLSKAGELFF
TRBV7-2,.,TRBJ2-1,CASSSFSGKDGEQFF
TRBV11-2,medium-sized,TRBJ1-1,CASSSYPRQTGSEAFF
TRBV28,.,TRBJ2-2,CASRGLAGTNTGELFF
TRBV10-2,many,TRBJ1-4,CASTRDSRNEKLFF
TRBV6-5,many,TRBJ2-7,CASTRGTLREQYF
TRBV30,.,TRBJ1-5,CAWSVSQGGIYSNQPQHF
TRBV5-5,medium-sized,TRBJ2-5,CASSSGLAARETQYF
TRBV19,.,TRBJ2-1,CASIPTGQDPYNEQFF
TRBV7-9,medium-sized,TRBJ1-1,CASSLAWDTEAFF
TRBV29-1,medium-sized,TRBJ2-3,CSVAQNPTDTQYF
TRBV11-3,few,TRBJ1-1,CASSLYRENTEAFF
TRBV28,.,TRBJ2-3,CASGGTGGDTQYF
TRBV5-4,few,TRBJ2-2,CASSRGSSFNTGELFF
TRBV7-9,few,TRBJ2-1,CASSSTSGSNAYNEQFF
TRBV18,.,TRBJ2-4,CASSPSEGNIQYF
TRBV6-6,medium-sized,TRBJ2-2,CASTPMEGTGITGELFF
TRBV7-2,few,TRBJ2-7,CASSFSQGSYEQYF
TRBV18,many,TRBJ1-2,CASSPGRGYTF
TRBV5-4,.,TRBJ2-3,CASSLALLRTDTQYF
TRBV15,few,TRBJ1-5,CATSRVTSNQPQHF
TRBV7-9,.,TRBJ1-1,CASSLGRTSDREHEAFF
TRBV27,few,TRBJ2-3,CASSPLLGPSTDTQYF
TRBV5-1,few,TRBJ1-1,CASSPEWPRTGTEAFF
TRBV2,.,TRBJ1-5,CASSGLRTQPQHF
TRBV20-1,medium-sized,TRBJ2-4,CSARDEGEIAKNIQYF
TRBV28,many,TRBJ1-5,CASSPGGSNQPQHF
TRBV28,.,TRBJ2-5,CASSLNIADQETQYF
TRBV5-1,many,TRBJ2-7,CASSLDSEQYF
TRBV27,few,TRBJ1-3,CASRRTGGNTIYF
TRBV7-2,.,TRBJ1-5,CASSLDLGNQPQHF
TRBV7-9,few,TRBJ2-5,CASSLGSQGTQYF
TRBV13,few,TRBJ2-5,CASSRSSSGGAETQYF
TRBV7-6,few,TRBJ2-1,CASSLSWEREQFF
TRBV7-2,few,TRBJ2-5,CASSSLFLGETQYF
TRBV12-3/TRBV12-4,few,TRBJ2-1,CASSPRDKYNEQFF
TRBV9,medium-sized,TRBJ2-6,CASSVEGSGSGANVLTF
TRBV6-2/TRBV6-3,medium-sized,TRBJ2-5,CASSKGAQGVGETQYF
TRBV7-6,.,TRBJ2-5,CASSLATVQETQYF